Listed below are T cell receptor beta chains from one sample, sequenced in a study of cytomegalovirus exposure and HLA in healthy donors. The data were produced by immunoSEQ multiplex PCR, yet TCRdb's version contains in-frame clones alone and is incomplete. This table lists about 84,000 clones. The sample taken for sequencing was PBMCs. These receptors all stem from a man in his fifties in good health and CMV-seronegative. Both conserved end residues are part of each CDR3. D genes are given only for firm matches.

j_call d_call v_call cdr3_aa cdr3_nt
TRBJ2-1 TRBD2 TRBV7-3 CASSPLRGWYNEQFF TGTGCCAGCAGCCCTCTGCGGGGGTGGTACAATGAGCAGTTCTTC
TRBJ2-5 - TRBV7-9 CASSLQGTEETQYF TGTGCCAGCAGCTTACAGGGTACAGAAGAGACCCAGTACTTC
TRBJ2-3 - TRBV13 CASSPPRADTQYF TGTGCCAGCAGCCCCCCCAGGGCAGATACGCAGTATTTT
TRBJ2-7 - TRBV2 CASKVRSYEQYF TGTGCCAGCAAAGTTCGGTCCTACGAGCAGTACTTC
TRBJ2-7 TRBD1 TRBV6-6 CASSYSTGVLYEQYF TGTGCCAGCAGTTACTCGACAGGGGTCCTCTACGAGCAGTACTTC
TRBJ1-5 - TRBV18 CASSPSGQHSNQPQHF TGTGCCAGCTCACCCAGCGGCCAGCATAGCAATCAGCCCCAGCATTTT
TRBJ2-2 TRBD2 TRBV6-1 CASSEPGLAGGSTGELFF TGTGCCAGCAGCGAACCCGGACTAGCGGGGGGAAGTACCGGGGAGCTGTTTTTT
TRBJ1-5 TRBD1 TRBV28 CASSLPWTGVGQPQHF TGTGCCAGCAGTTTACCCTGGACAGGGGTCGGGCAGCCCCAGCATTTT
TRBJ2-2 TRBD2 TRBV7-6 CASSLLAGGLSTGELFF TGTGCCAGCAGCTTACTAGCGGGGGGCCTGAGTACCGGGGAGCTGTTTTTT
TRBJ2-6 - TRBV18 CASSLQGTGANVLTF TGTGCCAGCTCACTTCAGGGGACCGGGGCCAACGTCCTGACTTTC
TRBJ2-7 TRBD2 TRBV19 CASTNPSGVAGDLAYEQYF TGTGCCAGTACCAACCCTAGCGGGGTAGCGGGGGATCTGGCTTACGAGCAGTACTTC
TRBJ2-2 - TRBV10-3 CAISESKRAGELFF TGTGCCATCAGTGAGTCCAAGCGGGCCGGGGAGCTGTTTTTT
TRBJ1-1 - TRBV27 CASSKTPGVGNTEAFF TGTGCCAGCAGTAAGACCCCCGGGGTCGGGAACACTGAAGCTTTCTTT
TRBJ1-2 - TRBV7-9 CASSGGGVRGGYGYTF TGTGCCAGCAGCGGAGGGGGGGTCAGGGGAGGCTATGGCTACACCTTC
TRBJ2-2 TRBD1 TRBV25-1 CASSPIYRGITGELFF TGTGCCAGCAGTCCTATCTACAGGGGAATAACCGGGGAGCTGTTTTTT
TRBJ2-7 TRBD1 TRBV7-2 CASSLADRSYEQYF TGTGCCAGCAGCTTAGCGGACAGGAGCTACGAGCAGTACTTC
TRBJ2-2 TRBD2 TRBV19 CASSTLAGVLTGELFF TGTGCCAGTAGTACCCTAGCGGGGGTCCTCACCGGGGAGCTGTTTTTT
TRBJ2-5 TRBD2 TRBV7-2 CASSPGLAKETQYF TGTGCCAGCAGCCCCGGACTAGCGAAGGAGACCCAGTACTTC
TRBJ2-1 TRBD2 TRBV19 CASSIFRGGLSNEQFF TGTGCCAGTAGTATATTCCGGGGGGGCCTCTCAAATGAGCAGTTCTTC
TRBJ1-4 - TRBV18 CASSPDQGGSEKLFF TGTGCCAGCTCACCGGATCAAGGGGGTAGTGAAAAACTGTTTTTT
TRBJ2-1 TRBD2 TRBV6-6 CASSPLTSGGANEQFF TGTGCCAGCAGTCCACTAACAAGCGGGGGGGCTAATGAGCAGTTCTTC
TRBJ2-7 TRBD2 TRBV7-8 CASSHLRGGAVYEQYF TGTGCCAGCAGCCACCTACGCGGGGGGGCCGTTTACGAGCAGTACTTC
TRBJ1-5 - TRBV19 CASSKRQQQYSNQPQHF TGTGCCAGTAGTAAACGACAGCAACAATATAGCAATCAGCCCCAGCATTTT
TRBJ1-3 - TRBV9 CASSRTDGNTIYF TGTGCCAGCAGCAGGACAGATGGAAACACCATATATTTT
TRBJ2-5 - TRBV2 CASIKGGGTQYF TGTGCCAGCATTAAAGGAGGCGGCACCCAGTACTTC
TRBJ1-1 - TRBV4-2 CASSQDEQKNTEAFF TGTGCCAGCAGCCAAGATGAACAGAAGAACACTGAAGCTTTCTTT
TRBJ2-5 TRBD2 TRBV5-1 CASSLSGEETQYF TGCGCCAGCAGCTTGAGCGGGGAAGAGACCCAGTACTTC
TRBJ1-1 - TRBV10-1 CASSESWQGLRTEAFF TGCGCCAGCAGTGAGTCTTGGCAGGGACTTCGCACTGAAGCTTTCTTT
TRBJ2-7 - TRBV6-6 CASSSSKQGSSYEQYF TGTGCCAGCAGTTCCTCCAAGCAGGGGAGCTCCTACGAGCAGTACTTC
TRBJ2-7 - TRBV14 CASSQRGLLYEQYF TGTGCCAGCAGCCAACGGGGATTACTCTACGAGCAGTACTTC
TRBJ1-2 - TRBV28 CASSYGSGLYGYTF TGTGCCAGCAGTTATGGTTCTGGGCTCTATGGCTACACCTTC
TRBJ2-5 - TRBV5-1 CASSLAPGRTQETQYF TGCGCCAGCAGCTTGGCCCCGGGGAGGACCCAAGAGACCCAGTACTTC
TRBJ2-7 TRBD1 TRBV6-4 CANPPGTVSYEQYF TGTGCCAACCCACCGGGGACAGTCTCCTACGAGCAGTACTTC
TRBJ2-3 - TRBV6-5 CASSYVRQSTDTQYF TGTGCCAGCAGTTACGTGAGGCAGAGCACAGATACGCAGTATTTT
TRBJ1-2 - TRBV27 CASSSDRWFGGYTF TGTGCCAGCAGTTCCGACAGATGGTTTGGTGGCTACACCTTC
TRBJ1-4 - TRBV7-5 CARSQGLPNEKLFF TGTGCCAGAAGCCAGGGACTGCCGAATGAAAAACTGTTTTTT
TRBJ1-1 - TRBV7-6 CASSRRPGGQNTEAFF TGTGCCAGCAGTCGTCGGCCCGGGGGTCAAAACACTGAAGCTTTCTTT
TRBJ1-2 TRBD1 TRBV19 CASSKEPGQVNYGYTF TGTGCCAGTAGTAAGGAACCCGGACAGGTGAACTATGGCTACACCTTC
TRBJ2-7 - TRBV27 CASSRNGGPYEQYF TGTGCCAGCAGTCGAAACGGGGGGCCCTACGAGCAGTACTTC
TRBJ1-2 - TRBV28 CASSSGNSGYTF TGTGCCAGCAGTTCCGGGAACTCTGGCTACACCTTC
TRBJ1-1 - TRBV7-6 CASSPLQGAVEAFF TGTGCCAGCAGCCCCCTACAGGGTGCGGTTGAAGCTTTCTTT
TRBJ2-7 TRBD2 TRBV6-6 CASSPAVGGGALGQYF TGTGCCAGCAGTCCCGCTGTTGGCGGGGGGGCCTTGGGGCAGTACTTC
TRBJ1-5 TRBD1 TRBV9 CASSFGQGAGPQHF TGTGCCAGCAGCTTCGGACAGGGGGCAGGGCCCCAGCATTTT
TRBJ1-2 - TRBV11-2 CASSRLSRGLTHGYTF TGTGCCAGCAGCCGACTTAGTCGCGGACTCACCCATGGCTACACCTTC
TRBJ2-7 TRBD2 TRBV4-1 CASSLDSAGGYEQYF TGCGCCAGCAGCCTTGACTCCGCGGGGGGCTACGAGCAGTACTTC
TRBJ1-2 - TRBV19 CASNLRGNYGYTF TGTGCCAGTAACCTCCGGGGGAACTATGGCTACACCTTC